This is a list of T cell receptor beta chains from one sample in a study of shared clonotypes between healthy human individuals. Sequenced by immunoSEQ multiplex PCR; TCRdb stores in-frame clones only, minus some. The sample contains about 1.5 million clones, around 97% of which appear only once. The sample was naive CD4+ T cells sorted from blood. The receptors here all came from a man aged 25 to 45 in good health. Each CDR3 is given with its conserved first and last residue. A D gene is named only where the DNA matches it firmly. Size is stated for part of the rows, as once, few or many counts, or as a class when the clone is expanded.

d_gene: .; v_gene: TRBV7-3; j_gene: TRBJ1-2; abundance: once; CDR3aa: CASSYGTPYGYTF; CDR3nt: TGTGCCAGCAGCTACGGGACACCCTATGGCTACACCTTC
d_gene: TRBD1; v_gene: TRBV13; j_gene: TRBJ2-1; abundance: .; CDR3aa: CASSQGTDLILGEQFF; CDR3nt: TGTGCCAGCAGCCAAGGGACAGACCTCATACTAGGTGAGCAGTTCTTC
d_gene: .; v_gene: TRBV6-6; j_gene: TRBJ1-2; abundance: .; CDR3aa: CASKVPDSNYGYTF; CDR3nt: TGTGCCAGCAAAGTCCCCGACAGTAACTATGGCTACACCTTC
d_gene: TRBD2; v_gene: TRBV15; j_gene: TRBJ2-5; abundance: once; CDR3aa: CATSKRLAPETQYF; CDR3nt: TGTGCCACCAGCAAACGACTAGCTCCGGAGACCCAGTACTTC
d_gene: TRBD2; v_gene: TRBV29-1; j_gene: TRBJ2-1; abundance: .; CDR3aa: CSIRGRLNEQFF; CDR3nt: TGCAGCATCCGCGGGAGACTCAATGAGCAGTTCTTC
d_gene: TRBD2; v_gene: TRBV6-4; j_gene: TRBJ2-1; abundance: .; CDR3aa: CASSRLAGVSYNEQFF; CDR3nt: TGTGCCAGCAGCCGTCTAGCGGGAGTTAGCTACAATGAGCAGTTCTTC
d_gene: TRBD1; v_gene: TRBV19; j_gene: TRBJ2-1; abundance: .; CDR3aa: CASRRQGEQFF; CDR3nt: TGTGCCAGTAGACGACAGGGGGAGCAGTTCTTC
d_gene: .; v_gene: TRBV5-3; j_gene: TRBJ1-1; abundance: .; CDR3aa: CASSLIQGTSTEAFF; CDR3nt: TGTGCCAGCAGCTTGATTCAAGGGACGAGCACTGAAGCTTTCTTT
d_gene: .; v_gene: TRBV4-3; j_gene: TRBJ2-7; abundance: .; CDR3aa: CASSQALSSYEQYF; CDR3nt: TGCGCCAGCAGCCAAGCCCTAAGCTCCTACGAGCAGTACTTC
d_gene: .; v_gene: TRBV9; j_gene: TRBJ2-1; abundance: .; CDR3aa: CASSPRRVDSYNEQFF; CDR3nt: TGTGCCAGCAGCCCCAGGAGAGTTGACTCCTACAATGAGCAGTTCTTC
d_gene: .; v_gene: TRBV7-9; j_gene: TRBJ2-2; abundance: once; CDR3aa: CASIPMTGELFF; CDR3nt: TGTGCCAGCATTCCAATGACCGGGGAGCTGTTTTTT
d_gene: .; v_gene: TRBV5-1; j_gene: TRBJ1-5; abundance: once; CDR3aa: CASSSGVSNQPQHF; CDR3nt: TGCGCCAGCAGTTCAGGGGTAAGCAATCAGCCCCAGCATTTT
d_gene: .; v_gene: TRBV10-1; j_gene: TRBJ2-5; abundance: .; CDR3aa: CASSERTGTTTQETQYF; CDR3nt: TGCGCCAGCAGTGAGCGGACCGGGACAACAACTCAAGAGACCCAGTACTTC
d_gene: .; v_gene: TRBV28; j_gene: TRBJ1-2; abundance: .; CDR3aa: CASSSSGAGAYGYTF; CDR3nt: TGTGCCAGCAGTTCAAGCGGGGCTGGGGCATATGGCTACACCTTC
d_gene: TRBD1; v_gene: TRBV29-1; j_gene: TRBJ2-1; abundance: .; CDR3aa: CSVIRSISGGSYNEQFF; CDR3nt: TGCAGCGTGATTCGCTCGATTTCAGGGGGCTCCTACAATGAGCAGTTCTTC
d_gene: .; v_gene: TRBV11-2; j_gene: TRBJ2-1; abundance: .; CDR3aa: CASSLAFRGRTYNEQFF; CDR3nt: TGTGCCAGCAGCTTAGCATTTAGGGGGAGGACCTACAATGAGCAGTTCTTC
d_gene: .; v_gene: TRBV11-2; j_gene: TRBJ2-1; abundance: .; CDR3aa: CASRSSLSYNEQFF; CDR3nt: TGTGCCAGCAGAAGTAGCCTCTCCTACAATGAGCAGTTCTTC